This T cell receptor beta chain originates from a study of T cell repertoires in aging, cancer and after chemotherapy. Study-wide background: Patients with chronic lymphocytic leukemia were sampled before and after fludarabine- or bendamustine-based chemotherapy. General study results and limits: Loss of evenness, beyond lost richness, contributed to age-related TCR diversity decline in cancer patients. Across the chemotherapy interval, each cancer cohort showed higher median generation probability, suggesting thymic rebound.

By proportion, this clonotype is medium-sized. The antigen is not known. The CDR3 loop spans 13 amino acids. The germline V and J ends were trimmed by 2 bases and 0 bases, with 7 bases remaining between them. Germline CDR1 is GTSNPN and CDR2 is SVGIG (reference sequence). TRB rearrangements spanning V, D and J were amplified using mixed TRB-A/B primers. TCRdb passed the multiplex PCR reads through MiXCR, listing each CDR3 protein once. Here the sample spans 6,500 to 9,500 distinct CDR3 sequences, 20% to 30% being singletons. TCR beta rearrangements were amplified from peripheral blood genomic DNA. Sequenced material: blood. This rearrangement joins TRBV30 to TRBJ2-5, with TRBD2 as a possible D gene (5 bases). The receptor's source is a human donor with a blood cancer. CDR3 region: CAWSRGNQETQYF. The CDR3 bases are TGTGCCTGGAGTCGGGGAAACCAAGAGACCCAGTACTTC.